This passage covers 10 T cell receptor beta chains from one sample sequenced in a study of T cell clones after liver transplantation. The assay was immunoSEQ multiplex PCR, and TCRdb's table has in-frame clones only and misses some. The sample has approximately 100,000 clones; under 90% are singletons. The material was CD4+ T cells from blood, obtained around 44 months after liver transplant. Receptor source: a human patient who received a liver transplant. Some of the T cells may derive from the graft donor.

The chain carries TRBV28 and TRBJ1-1; D may be TRBD1 (5 bases). V lost 4 bases and J 3 bases, leaving 21 bases between the germline ends. In germline, CDR1 is MDHEN, CDR2 SYDVKM. The CDR3 is 17 residues long. The CDR3 reads CASSSGGVLRRYTEAFF. The CDR3 coding sequence is TGTGCCAGCAGTTCCGGGGGGGTCCTAAGGAGGTACACTGAAGCTTTCTTT.

Remarks on this clone: Compared with germline, one end of the junction differs, possibly owing to a read error. In DNA form, the CDR3 reads TGTGCCGGCAGTTCGCAGCGGGTGCGTCCCTACGAGCAGTACTTC. It specifies CAGSSQRVRPYEQYF. The chain employs TRBV28 and TRBJ2-7; a possible D gene is TRBD2 (6 bases). Germline assignment: CDR1 MDHEN and CDR2 SYDVKM. The CDR3 runs 15 residues.

V is TRBV18 and J is TRBJ1-4; 7 positions match TRBD1. The CDR3 contains 14 residues. Germline CDR1 is KGHSH and CDR2 is LQKENI. After removal of 2 bases from V and 5 bases from J, the junction contained 2 bases not matched to a gene. This CDR3 is CASSPNRGNEKLFF. In DNA, the CDR3 is TGTGCCAGCTCACCAAACAGGGGCAATGAAAAACTGTTTTTT.

The chain carries TRBV7-3 and TRBJ2-2, with 11 bases matching TRBD2. The junction had 7 bases not matched to a gene; V was cut back by 0 bases and J by 1 base. The CDR3 consists of 19 residues. Per the germline V gene, CDR1 is SGHTA and CDR2 is FQGTGA. The CDR3 protein is CASSLTPTSGGLNTGELFF. For the CDR3, the DNA is TGTGCCAGCAGCTTAACTCCAACTAGCGGGGGACTGAACACCGGGGAGCTGTTTTTT.

The CDR3, as DNA: TGTGCCAGCAGTGGGGGACAGGGGCCCTCCTACGAGCAGTACTTC. This translates into CASSGGQGPSYEQYF. This chain links TRBV6-1 with TRBJ2-7, with 10 bases identical to TRBD1. CDR1 is MNHNS and CDR2 is SASEGT in the germline V gene. The CDR3 is 15 amino acids. The V segment lost 4 bases and the J segment 0 bases; nucleotides outside the gene matches: 3.

CDR3 loop: CASSLTGTGEQYF. The CDR3 nucleotides are TGTGCCAGCAGTTTGACAGGGACGGGCGAGCAGTACTTC. J is TRBJ2-7 and V is TRBV6-5, with 7 bases lining up with TRBD1. Trimming at V came to 4 bases and at J to 6 bases, leaving 6 bases not matched to a gene. Germline V lookup: CDR1 MNHEY, CDR2 SVGAGI. The CDR3 is made up of 13 amino acids.

This chain links TRBV7-2 with TRBJ2-3, with TRBD2 identical over 8 bases. With 5 bases clipped from V and 1 base from J, the junction kept 14 bases outside the gene matches. This CDR3 spans 18 amino acids. The V gene's germline CDR1 is SGHTA and CDR2 FQGNSA. CDR3 in amino acids: CASSPRGGQAGGTDTQYF. The CDR3 DNA reads as TGTGCCAGCAGCCCCAGAGGGGGGCAAGCGGGGGGCACAGATACGCAGTATTTT.

V usage is TRBV28 and J usage is TRBJ2-5; maybe TRBD1 (6 bases). V was clipped by 5 bases and J by 4 bases, with 17 bases between them. CDR3 length: 15 residues. Germline loops: CDR1 MDHEN, CDR2 SYDVKM. The CDR3 region has the DNA TGTGCCAGCAGTCTCGGACGCAGGGGTGTAGAGACCCAGTACTTC. It translates to CASSLGRRGVETQYF.

V usage is TRBV10-2 and J usage is TRBJ1-5, with D uncertain. CDR1 and CDR2 from the germline V gene are WSHSY and SAAADI. There are 14 residues in the CDR3. The V end lost 0 bases, the J end lost 7 bases, and 10 bases lay between the germline ends. The CDR3 DNA follows: TGCGCCAGCAGTGAGTCCGGGAGTTTGCAGCCCCAGCATTTT. Its protein is CASSESGSLQPQHF.

The rearrangement links TRBV9 to TRBJ2-2; 7 bases agree with TRBD2. Germline CDR1 SGDLS, CDR2 YYNGEE. Losses at the gene ends were 0 bases for V and 2 bases for J; bases not matched to a gene: 1. The CDR3 is 15 amino acids. CDR3 in amino acids: CASSVAGGNTGELFF. CDR3 coding DNA: TGTGCCAGCAGCGTAGCGGGAGGTAACACCGGGGAGCTGTTTTTT.